Sequencing of this TCR beta chain was carried out in a study of T cell responses to AZD1222 COVID-19 vaccine. Overall study findings and caveats: Researchers took repertoire samples only after the peak T cell response had come. CD4 TCRs covered the whole spike, strongest at regions 160-218 and 743-854.

Of note for this clone: Its antigen is unidentified.

This table comes from immunoSEQ multiplex PCR, and its TCRdb copy is limited to in-frame clones, with some not included. The table includes 150,000 to 200,000 clones, 85% to 95% detected once. Per germline, CDR1 SNHLY and CDR2 FYNNEI. The CDR3 totals 14 residues. The ends were cut back, 7 bases at V and 5 bases at J, with 14 bases in the middle. The chain combines TRBV2 with TRBJ2-2; maybe TRBD1 (6 bases). This clonotype was sampled from an adult in good health. The sequencing here drew on peripheral blood, taken on day 0 of AZD1222 vaccination. The CDR3 DNA follows: TGTGCCAGCATGGTTGACAGGACGACCGGGGAGCTGTTTTTT. It yields the protein CASMVDRTTGELFF.